A selection of T cell receptor beta chains follows, all from one sample in a study of cytomegalovirus exposure and HLA in healthy donors. Here immunoSEQ multiplex PCR was the method, and the copy in TCRdb shows in-frame clones only, minus some. The repertoire has about 120,000 clones, about 11% of them found once; the top ten carry roughly 4.2%. The sample taken for sequencing was PBMCs. All receptors come from a woman between 18 and 29 years old in good health and CMV-seropositive. Each CDR3 is given with its conserved first and last residue. Fields, in order: J gene, clone size, V gene, CDR3 length, D gene, CDR3 DNA, CDR3 protein. D genes are given only for firm matches. Clone size is stated in some rows and not others, as once, few, many or a class when expanded.

>TRBJ1-1|.|TRBV7-2|14|TRBD1
TGTGCCAGCACCTGGACAGGGACGAACACTGAAGCTTTCTTT
CASTWTGTNTEAFF
>TRBJ1-6|once|TRBV5-1|14|.
TGCGCCAGCAGCTTGGCCGCGGGGTTTTCACCCCTCCACTTT
CASSLAAGFSPLHF
>TRBJ2-7|few|TRBV7-9|14|.
TGTGCCAGCAGCTTAGATCGTGGAGGGGACGAGCAGTACTTC
CASSLDRGGDEQYF
>TRBJ1-5|few|TRBV5-6|14|.
TGTGCCAGCAGCAGGGGCTTAAGCAATCAGCCCCAGCATTTT
CASSRGLSNQPQHF
>TRBJ2-7|.|TRBV7-2|14|TRBD2
TGTGCCAGCAGCTCAGCGGGAGGGCCTTACGAGCAGTACTTC
CASSSAGGPYEQYF
>TRBJ1-1|.|TRBV2|16|.
TGTGCCAGCAGAGTACTAAGGGTGAGGGTGGATACTGAAGCTTTCTTT
CASRVLRVRVDTEAFF
>TRBJ1-2|few|TRBV5-1|15|.
TGCGCCAGCGAGCTTGACGGGCGGGCACTTTATGGCTACACCTTC
CASELDGRALYGYTF
>TRBJ1-2|few|TRBV7-9|13|.
TGTGCCAGCAGCCCCAGACAGGACTATGGCTACACCTTC
CASSPRQDYGYTF
>TRBJ2-1|few|TRBV6-4|13|.
TGTGCCAGCAGCGTGACAGGCTACAATGAGCAGTTCTTC
CASSVTGYNEQFF
>TRBJ1-1|few|TRBV5-1|11|TRBD1
TGCGCCAGCAGCTCAGGGGGACGAGCTTTCTTT
CASSSGGRAFF
>TRBJ2-1|.|TRBV11-3|16|TRBD2
TGTGCCAGCAGCCCTAATGCCGATACTAGCGGCAATGAGCAGTTCTTC
CASSPNADTSGNEQFF
>TRBJ2-3|.|TRBV19|13|TRBD1
TGTGCCAGTAGCGGGACAGGCACAGATACGCAGTATTTT
CASSGTGTDTQYF
>TRBJ2-7|.|TRBV28|15|.
TGTGCCAGCAGTTCCGGCCAGGGCCCACCCTACGAGCAGTACTTC
CASSSGQGPPYEQYF
>TRBJ1-2|.|TRBV27|14|TRBD1
TGTGCCAGCAGTTTACTAGGGGGCCAAGGTGGCTACACCTTC
CASSLLGGQGGYTF
>TRBJ2-3|.|TRBV18|16|.
TGTGCCAGCTCCAACTTACAGGGTGGGGGCACAGATACGCAGTATTTT
CASSNLQGGGTDTQYF
>TRBJ2-1|few|TRBV7-8|16|TRBD2
TGTGCCAGCAGCTTTTTGACTAGCGGGATATACAATGAGCAGTTCTTC
CASSFLTSGIYNEQFF
>TRBJ2-7|.|TRBV7-2|14|TRBD2
TGTGCCAGCACCCGGGGGGGGAGCTCCTACGAGCAGTACTTC
CASTRGGSSYEQYF
>TRBJ1-1|few|TRBV2|11|.
TGTGCCAGCAGCAGGGCAACTGAAGCTTTCTTT
CASSRATEAFF
>TRBJ1-5|.|TRBV27|15|TRBD1
TGTGCCAGCAGATACACACAGGGGGCGAATCAGCCCCAGCATTTT
CASRYTQGANQPQHF
>TRBJ2-5|.|TRBV19|14|.
TGTGCCAGTAGTTTCCAGGTTAACCAAGAGACCCAGTACTTC
CASSFQVNQETQYF
>TRBJ1-5|few|TRBV27|16|.
TGTGCCAGCAGTCGCCTACAGGGAATTAGCAATCAGCCCCAGCATTTT
CASSRLQGISNQPQHF
>TRBJ2-7|.|TRBV18|12|.
TGTGCCAGCTCACCACTCGGCGGCGAGCAGTACTTC
CASSPLGGEQYF
>TRBJ2-1|.|TRBV5-1|14|.
TGCGCCAGCAGACTTAGTGAACGATACAATGAGCAGTTCTTC
CASRLSERYNEQFF
>TRBJ2-7|.|TRBV6-1|8|.
TGTGCCAGCAGTGCCCATTACTTC
CASSAHYF
>TRBJ2-2|.|TRBV18|13|.
TGTGCCAGCTCACCCAGGGTCACCGGGGAGCTGTTTTTT
CASSPRVTGELFF
>TRBJ2-1|few|TRBV2|16|.
TGTGCCATCCCGGTCGTCGAAGGACAGCTACCCCATGAGCAGTTCTTC
CAIPVVEGQLPHEQFF
>TRBJ1-3|few|TRBV11-1|15|.
TGTGCCAGCACCAACGGTCCTCACTCTGGAAACACCATATATTTT
CASTNGPHSGNTIYF
>TRBJ1-2|.|TRBV6-4|14|TRBD1
TGTGCCAGCAGTGCGACAGGGACGGGCTATGGCTACACCTTC
CASSATGTGYGYTF
>TRBJ2-1|few|TRBV12-5|17|TRBD2
TGTGCTAGTGGTTTGACAACCGGGACTAGGGTATACAATGAGCAGTTCTTC
CASGLTTGTRVYNEQFF
>TRBJ2-5|few|TRBV5-6|16|TRBD1
TGTGCCAGCAGCATGACAGGGGTCCCGATCTTAGAGACCCAGTACTTC
CASSMTGVPILETQYF
>TRBJ1-1|.|TRBV11-2|15|.
TGTGCCAGCAGCTTGCCCCGCGGAGTGAACACTGAAGCTTTCTTT
CASSLPRGVNTEAFF
>TRBJ1-4|.|TRBV5-1|16|.
TGCGCCAGCAGCTTGGTCCCCCCGGGTCAGGGTGAAAAACTGTTTTTT
CASSLVPPGQGEKLFF
>TRBJ2-6|.|TRBV18|17|TRBD1
TGTGCCAGCTCACCCAATAAACAGGGGTATGGGGCCAACGTCCTGACTTTC
CASSPNKQGYGANVLTF
>TRBJ1-1|few|TRBV19|16|TRBD1
TGTGCCAGTAGTATCAGGGGGTGGCGTGGGAACACTGAAGCTTTCTTT
CASSIRGWRGNTEAFF
>TRBJ2-2|few|TRBV27|16|.
TGTGCCAGCAGTTTATCGGCGGGGTCCTTCACCGGGGAGCTGTTTTTT
CASSLSAGSFTGELFF
>TRBJ1-4|.|TRBV2|15|.
TGTGCCAGCAGTGAAGGTGGGCAGTTTAATGAAAAACTGTTTTTT
CASSEGGQFNEKLFF
>TRBJ1-1|few|TRBV6-8|13|.
TGTGCCAGAAGGGGGTATGGGGACACTGAAGCTTTCTTT
CARRGYGDTEAFF
>TRBJ1-2|few|TRBV6-1|15|.
TGTGCCAGCAGTGAAGCCGGCGGGGGGCGTTACGGCTACACCTTC
CASSEAGGGRYGYTF
>TRBJ2-4|.|TRBV27|12|.
TGTGCCAGCAGTCCTACAGGGACCATTCAGTACTTC
CASSPTGTIQYF
>TRBJ1-1|.|TRBV5-1|14|TRBD1
TGCGCCAGCAGGCTAACTGAGGGGGCCACTGAAGCTTTCTTT
CASRLTEGATEAFF
>TRBJ2-1|few|TRBV2|13|TRBD2
TGTGCCAGCGTGCTAGCGGAATACAATGAGCAGTTCTTC
CASVLAEYNEQFF
>TRBJ1-2|.|TRBV28|14|.
TGTGCCAGCAGTTTAGGGACAAACGGCTATGGCTACACCTTC
CASSLGTNGYGYTF
>TRBJ1-5|.|TRBV6-1|17|.
TGTGCCAGCAGTGCTGGGGCCCTGGTCCCTAGCAATCAGCCCCAGCATTTT
CASSAGALVPSNQPQHF
>TRBJ1-5|.|TRBV5-1|14|TRBD1
TGCGCCAGCAGCTTGGAACAGGGGAGCCAGCCCCAGCATTTT
CASSLEQGSQPQHF
>TRBJ1-1|.|TRBV28|17|.
TGTGCCAGCAGCGATCTTCAGGGGCAAAGGGCGAACACTGAAGCTTTCTTT
CASSDLQGQRANTEAFF
>TRBJ2-7|few|TRBV7-8|13|.
TGTGCCAGCGCCCGCGCGGCTTCCTACGAGCAGTACTTC
CASARAASYEQYF
>TRBJ2-7|.|TRBV27|15|.
TGTGCCAGCACCGAATTAAACAGGGTTGGGTACGAGCAGTACTTC
CASTELNRVGYEQYF
>TRBJ2-2|.|TRBV11-2|16|TRBD2
TGTGCCAGCAGCTTTCTCGGGGGGGCGAACACCGGGGAGCTGTTTTTT
CASSFLGGANTGELFF
>TRBJ1-2|.|TRBV19|14|TRBD1
TGTGCCAGTAGTTCGGGACAGGGGGCCGGTGGCTACACCTTC
CASSSGQGAGGYTF
>TRBJ1-5|few|TRBV4-1|17|TRBD1
TGCGCCAGCAGCCAAGACACAGGGGGCAGGGGCAATCAGCCCCAGCATTTT
CASSQDTGGRGNQPQHF
>TRBJ1-1|few|TRBV10-3|15|.
TGTGCCATCAGTGACCAAATGACAGGGAACACTGAAGCTTTCTTT
CAISDQMTGNTEAFF
>TRBJ1-5|.|TRBV6-5|13|.
TGTGCCAGCAGCAGGACAGTCAATCAGCCCCAGCATTTT
CASSRTVNQPQHF
>TRBJ1-1|few|TRBV29-1|14|.
TGCAGCGTTGGTCGGGGAGGAATGAACACTGAAGCTTTCTTT
CSVGRGGMNTEAFF
>TRBJ2-2|.|TRBV4-1|17|.
TGCGCCAGCAGCCAGTATCTAGCATCCCAAGCCACCGGGGAGCTGTTTTTT
CASSQYLASQATGELFF
>TRBJ2-1|.|TRBV27|15|.
TGTACCAGCAGTTTATCGATGGGCAGGGATCAACAGCAGTTCTTC
CTSSLSMGRDQQQFF
>TRBJ2-1|few|TRBV7-9|16|TRBD2
TGTGCCAGCAGCTTTTCGGGGCTAGCGGGAGGGAATGAGCAGTTCTTC
CASSFSGLAGGNEQFF
>TRBJ1-5|.|TRBV6-1|15|.
TGTGCCAGCATAGAGAACACAGGGATCAATCAGCCCCAGCATTTT
CASIENTGINQPQHF
>TRBJ1-1|.|TRBV5-1|14|.
TGCGCCAGCAGGGGCGTGGGAGAAAACACTGAAGCTTTCTTT
CASRGVGENTEAFF
>TRBJ2-5|few|TRBV19|15|.
TGTGCCAGTAGTGGGTTTCAGGACAGACAAGAGACCCAGTACTTC
CASSGFQDRQETQYF